A selection of T cell receptor beta chains follows, all from one sample in a study of blood T cell repertoires in COVID-19. The repertoire was sequenced with immunoSEQ multiplex PCR; TCRdb's copy has only in-frame clones and lacks some. The sample carries some 150,000 clones, approximately 85% recorded once. Sequenced: peripheral blood. These receptor sequences come from a woman aged 55-69 years with COVID-19, enrolled during active disease. Both conserved end residues are part of each CDR3. A D gene is named only where the DNA matches it firmly. Not every row has a clone size; where given, it reads once, few, many or a size class.

D,V,size,J,DNA,CDR3
TRBD1,TRBV27,NA,TRBJ2-7,TGTGCCAGCAGTCACGGGACAGTCTACGAGCAGTACTTC,CASSHGTVYEQYF
NA,TRBV27,NA,TRBJ1-2,TGTGCCAGCAGTTTAGGGCAGGGTGGATATGGCTACACCTTC,CASSLGQGGYGYTF
TRBD1,TRBV6-5,NA,TRBJ2-7,TGTGCCAGCAGCACCGGACAGGGAGCCTACGAGCAGTACTTC,CASSTGQGAYEQYF
NA,TRBV11-3,NA,TRBJ2-2,TGTGCCAGCAGCTTACAGGGGGGCAACACCGGGGAGCTGTTTTTT,CASSLQGGNTGELFF
TRBD1,TRBV4-2,NA,TRBJ1-2,TGTGCCAGCAGCCAAGATGGGACAGGGTATTCACGGGGCTACACCTTC,CASSQDGTGYSRGYTF
NA,TRBV4-1,many,TRBJ2-1,TGCGCCAGCAGCCAAGCGGTACGCGGGGTGTCCTACAATGAGCAGTTCTTC,CASSQAVRGVSYNEQFF
NA,TRBV7-9,NA,TRBJ2-7,TGTGCCAGCAGCCTCGGTGTAGGGGACTACGAGCAGTACTTC,CASSLGVGDYEQYF
TRBD1,TRBV6-2/TRBV6-3,NA,TRBJ2-2,TGTGCCAGCAGTTTTGGACCCGGGACAGGGGAGGCCGGGGAGCTGTTTTTT,CASSFGPGTGEAGELFF
TRBD2,TRBV19,NA,TRBJ2-3,TGTGCCAGTAGTATAGGGACTAGCGAGGATACGCAGTATTTT,CASSIGTSEDTQYF
TRBD1,TRBV7-9,NA,TRBJ2-7,TGTGCCAGCAGCCGACAGGGTGTAAGGGCCGAGCAGTACTTC,CASSRQGVRAEQYF
TRBD1,TRBV5-5,NA,TRBJ2-1,TGTGCCAGCAGCTTGTGGACAGGGGTCTATGAGCAGTTCTTC,CASSLWTGVYEQFF
NA,TRBV5-1,NA,TRBJ1-2,TGCGCCAGCAGCTTGCAGGCCGCGTATTTGAGTGGCTACACCTTC,CASSLQAAYLSGYTF
TRBD1,TRBV7-9,NA,TRBJ2-7,TGTGCCAGCAGCGGGGGGACAGGCGAGCAGTACTTC,CASSGGTGEQYF
TRBD1,TRBV29-1,NA,TRBJ1-1,TGCAGCGGGGACAGGGGTTTGAACACTGAAGCTTTCTTT,CSGDRGLNTEAFF
NA,TRBV3-1/TRBV3-2,NA,TRBJ2-2,TGTGCCAGCAGCCAAGGTATGACAGAATCGAACACCGGGGAGCTGTTTTTT,CASSQGMTESNTGELFF
NA,TRBV4-1,NA,TRBJ1-1,TGCGCCAGCAGACAACAAAAACAGAACACTGAAGCTTTCTTT,CASRQQKQNTEAFF
TRBD2,TRBV4-3,NA,TRBJ2-3,TGCGCCAGCAGCCACCGAGCGGGGGGGGAAGATACGCAGTATTTT,CASSHRAGGEDTQYF
NA,TRBV3-1/TRBV3-2,NA,TRBJ2-2,TGTGCCAGCAGCCAAGATTTGGCTAGCGTAATCACCGGGGAGCTGTTTTTT,CASSQDLASVITGELFF
TRBD1,TRBV5-4,NA,TRBJ2-7,TGTGCCAGCAGCTTGGGAGGGACAGCCTCCTACGAGCAGTACTTC,CASSLGGTASYEQYF
TRBD1,TRBV5-4,NA,TRBJ2-3,TGTGCCAGCAGCTTAACAACAGGGGGCAGCACAGATACGCAGTATTTT,CASSLTTGGSTDTQYF
TRBD1,TRBV2,few,TRBJ1-4,TGTGCCAGCAGGACAGGGCAGTACGAAAAACTGTTTTTT,CASRTGQYEKLFF
NA,TRBV11-3,few,TRBJ2-1,TGTGCCAGCAGCTTTCGTCTAGGCCAGTTGGATGAGCAGTTCTTC,CASSFRLGQLDEQFF
NA,TRBV11-2,NA,TRBJ2-5,TGTGCCAGCAGCTTAGGGACAGTACAAGAGACCCAGTACTTC,CASSLGTVQETQYF
NA,TRBV6-5,NA,TRBJ1-2,TGTGCCAGCAGTTTTCTTGGACAGTATGGCTACACCTTC,CASSFLGQYGYTF
TRBD1,TRBV29-1,NA,TRBJ1-1,TGCAGCGTCGGGGACAGGCGAAACACTGAAGCTTTCTTT,CSVGDRRNTEAFF
TRBD1,TRBV11-2,NA,TRBJ1-1,TGTGCCAGCAGCTTAGGACAGGGATACACTGAAGCTTTCTTT,CASSLGQGYTEAFF
TRBD1,TRBV9,NA,TRBJ2-6,TGTGCCAGCAGCCCGCGACAGGGCGTGAGCTCTGGGGCCAACGTCCTGACTTTC,CASSPRQGVSSGANVLTF
TRBD1,TRBV2,NA,TRBJ1-1,TGTGCCAGCAGTGAAGCCTGGACAGGGGGCGATTCTTTCTTT,CASSEAWTGGDSFF
NA,TRBV27,NA,TRBJ1-3,TGTGCCAGCAGTTTATCGATTCCCCCGGGTTGGGACACCATATATTTT,CASSLSIPPGWDTIYF
NA,TRBV14,NA,TRBJ2-3,TGTGCCAGCAGCCAAGATACGGGTTTGGGGAGAGATACGCAGTATTTT,CASSQDTGLGRDTQYF
NA,TRBV29-1,NA,TRBJ1-1,TGCAGCGTTGAATCCGTTCAGGCCCTTGAAGCTTTCTTT,CSVESVQALEAFF
NA,TRBV7-6,NA,TRBJ2-3,TGTGCCAGCAGCTCCTTTGGGCAGGTTAGCACAGATACGCAGTATTTT,CASSSFGQVSTDTQYF
TRBD2,TRBV6-5,few,TRBJ2-1,TGTGCCAGCAGTTCTAGCGGGGAGTCCTACAATGAGCAGTTCTTC,CASSSSGESYNEQFF
TRBD1,TRBV5-1,NA,TRBJ2-6,TGCGCCAGCAGCGGGGGACAGGGGGCTCCTGGGGCCAACGTCCTGACTTTC,CASSGGQGAPGANVLTF
NA,TRBV9,NA,TRBJ1-2,TGTGCCAGCAGCGTAGGGACGGAGGTGGGGAGCAAAGGGTACACCTTC,CASSVGTEVGSKGYTF
TRBD2,TRBV6-1,NA,TRBJ2-5,TGTGCCAGCAGTGAATACCCGCCTTTTTCCCTAGCGGGGGGGCACGAGACCCAGTACTTC,CASSEYPPFSLAGGHETQYF
TRBD1,TRBV7-6,NA,TRBJ1-5,TGTGCCAGCAGCAGACAGGGGGCTGATCAGCCCCAGCATTTT,CASSRQGADQPQHF
NA,TRBV10-3,NA,TRBJ1-1,TGTGCCATCAGTGATCGGGGTAAAAACACTGAAGCTTTCTTT,CAISDRGKNTEAFF
TRBD1,TRBV27,NA,TRBJ2-7,TGTGCCAGCAGTTGGACAGGGATCTCCTACGAGCAGTACTTC,CASSWTGISYEQYF
NA,TRBV7-9,once,TRBJ1-3,TGTGCCAGCAGCTTCCCTGGAGACACCATATATTTT,CASSFPGDTIYF
NA,TRBV7-9,few,TRBJ1-5,TGTGCCAGCAGCAGTGGACGGGAACAGAGGCCCCAGCATTTT,CASSSGREQRPQHF
NA,TRBV11-3,NA,TRBJ2-5,TGTGCCAGCAGCTTAGATGGGAGTCCAGGGACCCAGTACTTC,CASSLDGSPGTQYF
TRBD1,TRBV5-5,NA,TRBJ1-2,TGTGCCAGCAGCATCTCCGGGACAGAAACTGGCTACACCTTC,CASSISGTETGYTF
TRBD1,TRBV9,NA,TRBJ2-7,TGTGCCAGCAGCGTAGGACAGGGAACCTACGAGCAGTACTTC,CASSVGQGTYEQYF
TRBD2,TRBV5-1,NA,TRBJ2-7,TGCGCCAGCAGCTTGGCCAGCGGGGGGGCCGGAGAGCAGTACTTC,CASSLASGGAGEQYF
NA,TRBV21-1,NA,TRBJ1-1,TGTGCCAGCAGCAAGGAGGACAGGAACACTGAAGCTTTCTTT,CASSKEDRNTEAFF
TRBD1,TRBV5-1,NA,TRBJ2-5,TGCGCCAGCAGCTTGAACGGGGGACCGACAGGGGCCCAAGAGACCCAGTACTTC,CASSLNGGPTGAQETQYF
NA,TRBV4-1,NA,TRBJ2-3,TGCGCCAGCAGTACCCTGGGGACAAGCACAGATACGCAGTATTTT,CASSTLGTSTDTQYF